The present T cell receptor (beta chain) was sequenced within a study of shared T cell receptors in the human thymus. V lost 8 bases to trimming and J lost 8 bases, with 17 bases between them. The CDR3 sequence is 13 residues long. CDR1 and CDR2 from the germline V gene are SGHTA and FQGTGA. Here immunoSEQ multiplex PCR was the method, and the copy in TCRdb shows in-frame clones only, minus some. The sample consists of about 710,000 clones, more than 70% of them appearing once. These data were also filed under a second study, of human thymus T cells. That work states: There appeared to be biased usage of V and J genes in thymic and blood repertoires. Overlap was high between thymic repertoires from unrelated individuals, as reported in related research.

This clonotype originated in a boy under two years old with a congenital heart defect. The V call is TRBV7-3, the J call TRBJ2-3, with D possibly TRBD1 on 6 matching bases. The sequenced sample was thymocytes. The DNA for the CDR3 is TGTGCCAGCGGCCTTAACAGGGACGGTACGCAGTATTTT. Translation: CASGLNRDGTQYF.